Shown below are 23 T cell receptor beta chains from a single sample sequenced in a study of shared clonotypes between healthy human individuals. Measured with immunoSEQ multiplex PCR; TCRdb has only the in-frame clones, and not every one. The table shows some 630,000 clones, with more than 70% occurring only once. Source material: memory CD4+ T cells sorted from blood. The subset denotes: CD45RA-negative fraction. These TCRs come from a woman between 25 and 40 years old in good health.

This clone was detected ten times or more. CDR3 bases: TGTGCCAGCAGTGAAAAACTAGCGGGAGGTGGCTACACCGGGGAGCTGTTTTTT. Its translation: CASSEKLAGGGYTGELFF. This sequence joins TRBV6-1 and TRBJ2-2, with 12 bases aligning to TRBD2. Trimming at V came to 2 bases and at J to 3 bases, leaving 7 bases not matched to a gene. Germline values: CDR1 MNHNS, CDR2 SASEGT. The CDR3 has 18 amino acids.

J is TRBJ2-5 and V is TRBV27, with D possibly matching TRBD2 (9 bases). The CDR3 contains 17 residues. The germline V and J ends were trimmed by 5 bases and 7 bases, with 26 bases remaining between them. Germline V lookup: CDR1 MNHEY, CDR2 SMNVEV (reference sequence). DNA of the CDR3: TGTGCCAGCAGTCGACGACAGGTATCTAGCGGGACAGGGACCCAGTACTTC. This codes for CASSRRQVSSGTGTQYF.

This clone was seen once. V usage is TRBV5-1 and J usage is TRBJ2-3, with D maybe TRBD1 (6 bases). CDR3 length: 15 residues. The V gene's germline CDR1 is SGHRS and CDR2 YFSETQ. Trimming stripped 1 base from V and 2 bases from J, with 11 bases between. In nucleotides, the CDR3 is TGCGCCAGCAGCTTGTCGACAGGCACCACAGATACGCAGTATTTT. It specifies CASSLSTGTTDTQYF.

This clone was counted once. J is TRBJ1-3 and V is TRBV6-1, with D possibly matching TRBD1 (5 bases). Trimming removed 3 bases from V and 0 bases from J, with 12 bases in between. The CDR3 is made up of 16 amino acids. Germline V gene lookup returns CDR1 MNHNS and CDR2 SASEGT. This chain's CDR3 is CASSDRDGSSGNTIYF. CDR3 DNA sequence: TGTGCCAGCAGTGACCGGGACGGGAGCTCTGGAAACACCATATATTTT.

There are many counts of this clone. This chain links TRBV6-4 with TRBJ2-3; D possibly matches TRBD1 or TRBD2 (5 bases each). This CDR3 spans 15 amino acids. The V gene lost 4 bases and the J gene lost 0 bases, with 11 bases spanning the gap. CDR1 is MRHNA and CDR2 is SNTAGT in the germline V gene. DNA for the CDR3: TGTGCCAGCAGTGGAGGGGACGGAAGCACAGATACGCAGTATTTT. The encoded protein is CASSGGDGSTDTQYF.

The chain links TRBV6-5 to TRBJ2-2; D gene ambiguous. Germline CDR1 is MNHEY and CDR2 is SVGAGI. CDR3 length equals 15 residues. V lost 2 bases and J 2 bases, leaving 9 bases between the germline ends. CDR3 sequence: CASSYRLLNTGELFF. For the CDR3, the DNA is TGTGCCAGCAGTTACAGACTCCTTAACACCGGGGAGCTGTTTTTT.

This clone was seen just once. In the same sample, other DNA sequences code for this CDR3. The chain carries TRBV11-2 and TRBJ2-1; TRBD2 aligns across 13 bases. Looked up from germline, CDR1 is SGHAT and CDR2 is FQNNGV. V shed 5 bases, J shed 1 base, and the junction held 2 bases outside the gene matches. This CDR3 contains 16 residues. The CDR3 DNA reads as TGTGCCAGCAGCCGGACTAGCGGGAGTTCCTACAATGAGCAGTTCTTC. Its protein product is CASSRTSGSSYNEQFF.

The V call is TRBV10-1, the J call TRBJ2-5; D uncertain. In germline, CDR1 is WNHNN, CDR2 SYGVQD (reference sequence). This CDR3 region has 14 residues. With 0 bases removed from V and 4 bases from J, the gap between germline ends came to 9 bases. The CDR3 sequence is CASSESGNRETQYF. Written as DNA, the CDR3 is TGCGCCAGCAGTGAGTCGGGGAACCGAGAGACCCAGTACTTC.

This clone occurred a few times. V usage is TRBV5-1 and J usage is TRBJ2-3; possibly TRBD2 for D (6 bases). V was shortened by 0 bases and J by 4 bases, with 12 bases between the two germline ends. Germline CDR1 reads SGHRS; CDR2 reads YFSETQ. The CDR3 consists of 15 residues. CDR3 DNA: TGCGCCAGCAGCTTGGTGTCCGGGAGTTCAGATACGCAGTATTTT. Translated: CASSLVSGSSDTQYF. Full variable domain (outside the CDR3, taken from reference TRBV5-1 and TRBJ2-3): KAGVTQTPRYLIKTRGQQVTLSCSPISGHRSVSWYQQTPGQGLQFLFEYFSETQRNKGNFPGRFSGRQFSNSRSEMNVSTLELGDSALYLCASSLVSGSSDTQYFGPGTRLTVL.

The chain carries TRBV28 and TRBJ1-5; D not certain. Trimming pared 6 bases from V and 4 bases from J, leaving 7 bases between. The CDR3 covers 12 residues. The germline gives CDR1 MDHEN, CDR2 SYDVKM. CDR3 residues: CASRVGNQPQHF. The CDR3 DNA reads TGTGCCAGCAGAGTGGGAAATCAGCCCCAGCATTTT.

This clone was observed once. The rearrangement uses TRBV2 and TRBJ2-5, with D possibly being TRBD1 (6 bases). The ends were cut back, 6 bases at V and 7 bases at J, with 12 bases in the middle. The length of the CDR3 is 12 residues. Germline assignment: CDR1 SNHLY and CDR2 FYNNEI. The CDR3 reads CASRTQGRTQYF. Here the CDR3 DNA reads TGTGCCAGCAGGACACAGGGACGGACCCAGTACTTC.

This clone was counted between two and nine times. The chain uses TRBV7-2 and TRBJ2-7; 10 bases match TRBD2. Germline loops: CDR1 SGHTA, CDR2 FQGNSA. J was trimmed by 0 bases and V by 5 bases; bases with no gene match: 10. The CDR3 length is 17 residues. This CDR3 reads CASSRTTSGTFSYEQYF. CDR3 sequence (DNA): TGTGCCAGCAGCCGAACCACTAGCGGGACGTTCTCCTACGAGCAGTACTTC. The whole variable domain, remainder taken from reference TRBV7-2 and TRBJ2-7, is GAGVSQSPSNKVTEKGKDVELRCDPISGHTALYWYRQSLGQGLEFLIYFQGNSAPDKSGLPSDRFSAERTGGSVSTLTIQRTQQEDSAVYLCASSRTTSGTFSYEQYFGPGTRLTVT.

A note on this clone: In the same sample, other DNA sequences code for this CDR3. This chain joins TRBV27 and TRBJ2-3; the match to TRBD2 covers 8 bases. This CDR3 region has 15 residues. Germline lookup yields CDR1 MNHEY and CDR2 SMNVEV (reference sequence). V lost 8 bases, J lost 3 bases, and 10 bases stayed unmatched. CDR3 sequence: CASSSRGGWTDTQYF. CDR3 in DNA: TGTGCCAGCTCATCCCGGGGGGGCTGGACAGATACGCAGTATTTT.

The rearrangement links TRBV18 to TRBJ2-2; no reliable D call. The germline CDR1 and CDR2 sequences are KGHSH and LQKENI. Trimming stripped 3 bases from V and 0 bases from J, with 5 bases between. The CDR3 has 14 amino acids. As DNA, the CDR3 is TGTGCCAGCTCACCCAAAACGAACACCGGGGAGCTGTTTTTT. It translates to CASSPKTNTGELFF.

V and J are TRBV19 and TRBJ2-5, with D perhaps TRBD2 (5 bases). The germline V and J ends were trimmed by 4 bases and 5 bases, with 20 bases remaining between them. The CDR3 spans 16 residues. CDR1 and CDR2 (germline): LNHDA, SQIVND (reference sequence). DNA of the CDR3: TGTGCCAGTAGTAACCCGGGTATGCGGTGGAGGGAGACCCAGTACTTC. Amino acids: CASSNPGMRWRETQYF. Drawing the rest from reference TRBV19 and TRBJ2-5, the complete variable domain is DGGITQSPKYLFRKEGQNVTLSCEQNLNHDAMYWYRQDPGQGLRLIYYSQIVNDFQKGDIAEGYSVSREKKESFPLTVTSAQKNPTAFYLCASSNPGMRWRETQYFGPGTRLLVL.

The rearrangement uses TRBV25-1 and TRBJ2-7; 7 bases agree with TRBD2. Germline trimming cut 4 bases from V and 2 bases from J; bases unmatched to any gene: 8. This CDR3 comprises 15 residues. Looked up from germline, CDR1 is MGHDK and CDR2 is SYGVNS. The CDR3 DNA is TGTGCCAGCAGTGGGTCTAGCGGACGTCCCTACGAGCAGTACTTC. Protein: CASSGSSGRPYEQYF.

This clone was picked up many times. V and J are TRBV7-6 and TRBJ1-3; D is uncertain. The CDR3 runs to 16 residues. Deletions cut 1 base from V and 2 bases from J, with 12 bases between. Germline V CDR1 and CDR2: SGHVS, FNYEAQ. In nucleotides, the CDR3 is TGTGCCAGCAGCTTAGTAGCGTCATTGACTGGAAACACCATATATTTT. It codes for CASSLVASLTGNTIYF.

The rearrangement joins TRBV4-1 to TRBJ1-1; D call uncertain. CDR3 length: 14 amino acids. V was cut by 0 bases and J by 6 bases, with 11 bases left in between. Germline values: CDR1 MGHRA, CDR2 YSYEKL. The CDR3 sequence: CASSQDSARPEAFF. CDR3 nucleotide sequence: TGCGCCAGCAGCCAAGATTCGGCCAGGCCTGAAGCTTTCTTT.

The chain carries TRBV28 and TRBJ1-5; the D gene is possibly TRBD1 (5 bases). The CDR3 consists of 14 residues. V was cut by 7 bases and J by 5 bases, with 15 bases left in between. Germline V gene data show CDR1 as MDHEN and CDR2 as SYDVKM. CDR3 sequence: CASTLRGEYQPQHF. In DNA form, the CDR3 reads TGTGCCAGCACCCTTCGGGGGGAGTATCAGCCCCAGCATTTT.

The chain's CDR3 is CASSLYAENTEAFF. The CDR3 coding sequence is TGCGCCAGCAGCTTGTATGCAGAGAACACTGAAGCTTTCTTT. This rearrangement joins TRBV5-1 to TRBJ1-1; unclear D gene. Germline-derived CDR1 and CDR2 are SGHRS and YFSETQ. The CDR3 is 14 amino acids. Between the trimmed V and J ends, which lost 1 base and 1 base, there was a span of 8 bases. Based on the CDR3 plus reference TRBV5-1 and TRBJ1-1, the full variable domain is KAGVTQTPRYLIKTRGQQVTLSCSPISGHRSVSWYQQTPGQGLQFLFEYFSETQRNKGNFPGRFSGRQFSNSRSEMNVSTLELGDSALYLCASSLYAENTEAFFGQGTRLTVV.

The CDR3 DNA is TGTGCCAGTAGTATTATGGCGGGAGACACCGGGGAGCTGTTTTTT. It encodes CASSIMAGDTGELFF. The chain uses TRBV19 and TRBJ2-2; 7 bases are shared with TRBD2. V lost 3 bases to trimming and J lost 3 bases; unmatched junction nucleotides: 4. CDR1 LNHDA and CDR2 SQIVND come from the germline V gene (reference sequence). The CDR3 runs to 15 residues. The whole variable domain, remainder taken from reference TRBV19 and TRBJ2-2, is DGGITQSPKYLFRKEGQNVTLSCEQNLNHDAMYWYRQDPGQGLRLIYYSQIVNDFQKGDIAEGYSVSREKKESFPLTVTSAQKNPTAFYLCASSIMAGDTGELFFGEGSRLTVL.

The chain uses TRBV19 and TRBJ2-7; D perhaps matches TRBD2 (6 bases). V was pared by 5 bases and J by 6 bases, with 20 bases between. This CDR3 region has 15 residues. Germline V lookup: CDR1 LNHDA, CDR2 SQIVND (reference sequence). DNA for the CDR3: TGTGCCAGTAGTGTCGAGGATGGGACTGGGGGCGAGCAGTACTTC. This sequence encodes CASSVEDGTGGEQYF.

CDR3 DNA: TGTGCCAGCAGCTTAGGGACAGTCTACGAGCAGTACTTC. Translated, it gives CASSLGTVYEQYF. This chain links TRBV11-2 with TRBJ2-7; D possibly corresponds to TRBD1 (6 bases). The CDR3 covers 13 residues. CDR1 SGHAT and CDR2 FQNNGV come from the germline V gene. V lost 1 base and J lost 3, with 7 bases in between.